This T cell receptor (beta chain) emerged from a study of beta chain features in type 1 diabetes. Study findings and constraints: TCRB CDR3 length was moderately but significantly reduced in all four CD4+ subsets of Type 1 diabetes patients. For patients, the naive, central memory and Treg TCRB repertoires appeared more alike than for healthy donors.

In germline, CDR1 is LGHNA, CDR2 YNFKEQ. Trimming removed 0 bases at V and 7 bases at J, with 15 bases between. This CDR3 comprises 16 residues. Expressed TCRB transcripts were sequenced after all isolated RNA was converted to cDNA. Assay used: immunoSEQ multiplex PCR; TCRdb lists only in-frame clones, some missing. The table includes 620,000 or so clones, 15% to 19% detected once. About this clone itself: Its antigen is not identified.

All of the sorted populations showed purity greater than 98%. This receptor was identified in a man in his late teens or twenties in good health. Source material: naive CD4+ T cells from blood. The genes are TRBV4-2 and TRBJ2-2; D remains ambiguous. CDR3 sequence reads: CASSQDLGIRNGELFF. The CDR3 DNA reads TGTGCCAGCAGCCAAGATTTGGGGATTCGGAACGGGGAGCTGTTTTTT.